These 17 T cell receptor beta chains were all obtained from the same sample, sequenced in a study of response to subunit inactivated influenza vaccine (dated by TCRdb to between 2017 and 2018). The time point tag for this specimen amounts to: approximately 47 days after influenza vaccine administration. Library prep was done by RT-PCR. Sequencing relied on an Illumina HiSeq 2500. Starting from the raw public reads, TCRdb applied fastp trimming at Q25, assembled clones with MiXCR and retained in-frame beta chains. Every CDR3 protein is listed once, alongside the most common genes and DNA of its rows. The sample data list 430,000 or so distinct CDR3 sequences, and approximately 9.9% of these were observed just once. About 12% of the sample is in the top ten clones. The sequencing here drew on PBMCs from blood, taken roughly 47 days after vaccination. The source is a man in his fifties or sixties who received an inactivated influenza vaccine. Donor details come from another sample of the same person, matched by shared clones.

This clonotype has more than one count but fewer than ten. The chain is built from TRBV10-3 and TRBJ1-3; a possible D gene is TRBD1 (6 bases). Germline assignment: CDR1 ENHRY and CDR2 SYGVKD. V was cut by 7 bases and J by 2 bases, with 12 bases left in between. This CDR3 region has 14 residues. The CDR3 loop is CAITSTGTGNTIYF. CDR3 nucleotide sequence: TGTGCCATCACATCGACAGGAACTGGAAACACCATATATTTT.

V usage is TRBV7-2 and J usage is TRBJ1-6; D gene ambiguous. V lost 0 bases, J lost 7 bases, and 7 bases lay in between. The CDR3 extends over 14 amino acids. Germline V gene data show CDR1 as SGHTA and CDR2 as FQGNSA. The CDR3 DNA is TGTGCCAGCAGCTTAGCGTTAGGGAATTCACCCCTCCACTTT. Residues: CASSLALGNSPLHF.

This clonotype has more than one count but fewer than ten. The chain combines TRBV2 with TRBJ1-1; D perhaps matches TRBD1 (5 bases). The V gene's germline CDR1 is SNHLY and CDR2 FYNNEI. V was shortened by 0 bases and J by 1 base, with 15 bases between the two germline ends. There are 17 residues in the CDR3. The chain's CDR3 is CASSEALVRVRNTEAFF. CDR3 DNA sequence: TGTGCCAGCAGTGAAGCTTTAGTCAGGGTTAGGAACACTGAAGCTTTCTTT.

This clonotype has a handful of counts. This CDR3 is CSAGPDPDTQYF. DNA of the CDR3: TGCAGTGCTGGGCCAGACCCAGATACGCAGTATTTT. This chain uses TRBV20-1 with TRBJ2-3, with unresolved D. The germline V gene has CDR1 DFQATT and CDR2 SNEGSKA (reference sequence). The ends were cut back, 5 bases at V and 4 bases at J, with 10 bases in the middle. The CDR3 has 12 amino acids.

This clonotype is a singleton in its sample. The CDR3 is CASSPEGVTYEQYF. CDR3 bases: TGTGCCAGCAGCCCGGAAGGCGTCACCTACGAGCAGTACTTC. The V call is TRBV9, the J call TRBJ2-7, with no clear D. Trimming left V 4 bases short and J 2 bases short, with 13 bases between. This CDR3 spans 14 amino acids. CDR1 SGDLS and CDR2 YYNGEE come from the germline V gene.

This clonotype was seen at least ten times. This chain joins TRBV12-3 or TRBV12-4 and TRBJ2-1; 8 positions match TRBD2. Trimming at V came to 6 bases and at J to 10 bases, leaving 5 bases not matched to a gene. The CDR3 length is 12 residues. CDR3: CASRGTSHEQFF. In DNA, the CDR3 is TGTGCCAGCAGGGGGACTAGTCACGAGCAGTTCTTC.

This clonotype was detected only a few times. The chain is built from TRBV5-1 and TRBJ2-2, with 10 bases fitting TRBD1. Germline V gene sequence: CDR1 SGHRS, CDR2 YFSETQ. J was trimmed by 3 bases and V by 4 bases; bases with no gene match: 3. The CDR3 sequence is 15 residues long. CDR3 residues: CASSIGQGDTGELFF. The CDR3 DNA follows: TGCGCCAGCAGCATCGGACAGGGGGACACCGGGGAGCTGTTTTTT.

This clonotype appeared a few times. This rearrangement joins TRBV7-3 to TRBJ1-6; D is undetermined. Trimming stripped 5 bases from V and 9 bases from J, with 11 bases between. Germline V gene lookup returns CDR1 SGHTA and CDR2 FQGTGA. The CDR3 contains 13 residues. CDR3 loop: CASSVNGVSPLHF. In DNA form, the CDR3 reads TGTGCCAGCAGCGTAAATGGGGTTTCACCCCTCCACTTT.

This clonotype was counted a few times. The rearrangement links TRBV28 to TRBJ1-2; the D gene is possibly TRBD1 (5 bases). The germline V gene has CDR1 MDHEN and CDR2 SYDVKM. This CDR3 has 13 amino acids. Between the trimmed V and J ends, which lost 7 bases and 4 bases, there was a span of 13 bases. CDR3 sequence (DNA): TGTGCCAGCACGAAAGGACATTTCTATGGCTACACCTTC. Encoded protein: CASTKGHFYGYTF.

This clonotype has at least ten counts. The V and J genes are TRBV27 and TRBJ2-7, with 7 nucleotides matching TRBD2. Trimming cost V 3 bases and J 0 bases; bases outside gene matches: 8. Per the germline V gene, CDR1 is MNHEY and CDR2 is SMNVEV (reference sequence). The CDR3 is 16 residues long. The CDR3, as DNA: TGTGCCAGCAGTTTTATCTCTAGCGGAGGCTCCTACGAGCAGTACTTC. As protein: CASSFISSGGSYEQYF.

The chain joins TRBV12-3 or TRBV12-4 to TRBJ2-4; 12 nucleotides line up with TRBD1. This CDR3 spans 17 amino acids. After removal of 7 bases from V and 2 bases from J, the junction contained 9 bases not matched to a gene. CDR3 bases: TGTGCCAGCACCCCGGTCGGGACAGGGGGCACCAAAAACATTCAGTACTTC. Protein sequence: CASTPVGTGGTKNIQYF.

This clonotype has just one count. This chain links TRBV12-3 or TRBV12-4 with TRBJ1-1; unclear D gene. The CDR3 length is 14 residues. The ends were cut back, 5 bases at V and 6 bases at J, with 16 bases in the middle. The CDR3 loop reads CASSISVNNAEAFF. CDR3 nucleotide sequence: TGTGCCAGCAGTATATCGGTGAATAACGCTGAAGCTTTCTTT.

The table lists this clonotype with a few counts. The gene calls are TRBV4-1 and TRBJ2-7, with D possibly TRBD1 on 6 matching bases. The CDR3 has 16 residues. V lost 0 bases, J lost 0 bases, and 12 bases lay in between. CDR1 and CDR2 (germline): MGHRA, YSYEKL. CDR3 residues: CASSQDPGQSSYEQYF. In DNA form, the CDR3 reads TGCGCCAGCAGCCAAGATCCCGGACAGAGCTCCTACGAGCAGTACTTC.

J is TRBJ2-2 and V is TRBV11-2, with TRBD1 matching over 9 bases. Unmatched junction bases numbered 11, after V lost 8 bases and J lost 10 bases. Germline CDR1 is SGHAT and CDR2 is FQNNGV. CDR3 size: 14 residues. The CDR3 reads CASDRDRVAAELFF. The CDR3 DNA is TGTGCCAGCGACCGGGACAGGGTTGCCGCGGAGCTGTTTTTT.

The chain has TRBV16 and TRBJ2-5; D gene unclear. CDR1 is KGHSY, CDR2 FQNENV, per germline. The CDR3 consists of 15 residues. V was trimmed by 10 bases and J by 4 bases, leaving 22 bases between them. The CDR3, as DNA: TGTGCCACCTCCCAATCAACGGGTGCAGGAGAGACCCAGTACTTC. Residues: CATSQSTGAGETQYF. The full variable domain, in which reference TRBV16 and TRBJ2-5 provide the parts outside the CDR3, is GEEVAQTPKHLVRGEGQKAKLYCAPIKGHSYVFWYQQVLKNEFKFLISFQNENVFDETGMPKERFSAKCLPNSPCSLEIQATKLEDSAVYFCATSQSTGAGETQYFGPGTRLLVL.

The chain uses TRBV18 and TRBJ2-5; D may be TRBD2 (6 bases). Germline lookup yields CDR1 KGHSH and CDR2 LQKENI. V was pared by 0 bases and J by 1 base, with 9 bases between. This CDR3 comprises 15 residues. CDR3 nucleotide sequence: TGTGCCAGCTCACCACCGGGGGGATCCCAAGAGACCCAGTACTTC. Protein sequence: CASSPPGGSQETQYF.

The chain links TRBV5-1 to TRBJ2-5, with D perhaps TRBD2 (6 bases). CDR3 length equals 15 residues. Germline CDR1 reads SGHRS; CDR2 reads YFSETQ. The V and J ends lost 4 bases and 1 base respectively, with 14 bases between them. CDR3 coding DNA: TGCGCCAGCAGCACCCGCGGGGCCTCCCAAGAGACCCAGTACTTC. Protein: CASSTRGASQETQYF.